This TCR beta chain was recorded in a study of response to subunit inactivated influenza vaccine. General study findings and limits: Researchers suggested that each seasonal influenza vaccination recruits few new T cells.

TCRdb re-analysed the RT-PCR reads in MiXCR, keeping a single row per CDR3 protein. Among about 540,000 distinct CDR3 sequences listed, 14% were seen once. Of note for this clonotype: Antigen: not known.

V was shortened by 0 bases and J by 6 bases, with 18 bases between the two germline ends. This CDR3 region has 17 residues. The germline V gene has CDR1 ENHRY and CDR2 SYGVKD. The sample was PBMCs from blood, taken 11 to 12 days after vaccination. The chain joins TRBV10-3 to TRBJ2-1; D is ambiguous. The TCR comes from a man in his fifties or sixties who received an inactivated influenza vaccine. CDR3 DNA: TGTGCCATCAGTGAGTCGAATACTCGCAGGACCTCCAATGAGCAGTTCTTC. Its protein product is CAISESNTRRTSNEQFF.